The clone carrying this T cell receptor beta chain was recorded at least ten times. This entry is derived from a study of T cells in Graves' hyperthyroidism and ophthalmopathy. Amplification targeted TCR beta CDR3 regions from RNA transcripts. First-round RT-PCR with HTBI primers amplified the TCR CDR3 region. TCRdb called the multiplex PCR reads again in MiXCR, with one record for every CDR3 protein. The data hold some 460,000 distinct CDR3 sequences, with around 16% observed a single time. Trimming left V 1 base short and J 2 bases short, with 15 bases between. The germline V gene encodes CDR1 SGHAT and CDR2 FQNNGV. The CDR3 loop spans 17 amino acids.

The sequence was collected from a woman aged 18 to 35 with Graves' hyperthyroidism. Sequencing was performed on blood. This chain links TRBV11-2 with TRBJ1-3; D unclear. CDR3 DNA: TGTGCCAGCAGCTTAGCTCCCAAGGGATCCACTGGAAACACCATATATTTT. Its translation is CASSLAPKGSTGNTIYF.